One and the same sample provided the 27 T cell receptor beta chains below, sequenced in a study of response to subunit inactivated influenza vaccine. MiXCR, run by TCRdb on the RT-PCR reads, gives a single entry per CDR3 protein. Found here are under 850,000 distinct CDR3 sequences, approximately 17% of them singletons; the top ten hold around 9.9%. The source was PBMCs from blood, collected around 5 days after vaccination. The origin of the receptors is a man aged 45 to 65 who received an inactivated influenza vaccine.

V gene TRBV5-1 combines with J gene TRBJ1-5, with a weak D call TRBD1 (6 bases). CDR1 and CDR2 (germline): SGHRS, YFSETQ. Trimming took off 1 base at V and 3 bases at J, with 11 bases between the two ends. CDR3 length: 15 amino acids. Written as DNA, the CDR3 is TGCGCCAGCAGCTTGCAGGGGCCTTACAATCAGCCCCAGCATTTT. Translated, it gives CASSLQGPYNQPQHF. Complete variable domain (other parts from reference TRBV5-1 and TRBJ1-5): KAGVTQTPRYLIKTRGQQVTLSCSPISGHRSVSWYQQTPGQGLQFLFEYFSETQRNKGNFPGRFSGRQFSNSRSEMNVSTLELGDSALYLCASSLQGPYNQPQHFGDGTRLSIL.

The chain combines TRBV25-1 with TRBJ2-2, with a tentative D call TRBD1 (6 bases). Germline CDR1 and CDR2: MGHDK and SYGVNS. V was clipped by 2 bases and J by 0 bases, with 16 bases between them. The CDR3 spans 18 residues. The CDR3 is CASSEPPTGTANTGELFF. CDR3 DNA sequence: TGTGCCAGCAGTGAACCCCCCACAGGGACCGCGAACACCGGGGAGCTGTTTTTT.

CDR3 protein: CASSRAGRTDTQYF. CDR3 nucleotides: TGTGCCAGCAGCAGAGCGGGGCGCACAGATACGCAGTATTTT. The chain uses TRBV7-6 and TRBJ2-3; 7 bases map to TRBD2. This CDR3 region has 14 residues. Per the germline V gene, CDR1 is SGHVS and CDR2 is FNYEAQ. V was pared by 5 bases and J by 1 base, with 3 bases of the junction left unmatched.

The rearrangement links TRBV28 to TRBJ2-1, with no clear D. Per germline, CDR1 MDHEN and CDR2 SYDVKM. The CDR3 length is 10 residues. The V end lost 8 bases, the J end lost 7 bases, and 6 bases lay between the germline ends. CDR3 sequence: CASGVNEQFF. In DNA, the CDR3 is TGTGCCAGCGGAGTTAATGAGCAGTTCTTC. Using reference TRBV28 and TRBJ2-1 for the parts outside the CDR3, the full variable domain is DVKVTQSSRYLVKRTGEKVFLECVQDMDHENMFWYRQDPGLGLRLIYFSYDVKMKEKGDIPEGYSVSREKKERFSLILESASTNQTSMYLCASGVNEQFFGPGTRLTVL.

This clonotype was seen a few times. The chain combines TRBV2 with TRBJ1-1, with 9 bases matching TRBD1. The CDR3 consists of 14 residues. V gave up 7 bases and J gave up 1 base; unmatched junction bases: 4. Germline CDR1 and CDR2: SNHLY and FYNNEI. The DNA of the CDR3 is TGTGCCAGCACTAGACAGGGGGGGAACACTGAAGCTTTCTTT. Protein sequence: CASTRQGGNTEAFF.

The rearrangement links TRBV6-1 to TRBJ2-5, with 10 bases that match TRBD2. With 9 bases clipped from V and 2 bases from J, the junction kept 3 bases outside the gene matches. The V gene's germline CDR1 is MNHNS and CDR2 SASEGT. The CDR3 extends over 13 amino acids. CDR3 bases: TGTGCCAGTGCTAGCGGGGGACAAGAGACCCAGTACTTC. Protein product: CASASGGQETQYF.

The chain recombines TRBV5-1 with TRBJ2-1; 8 bases fit TRBD2. Germline-derived CDR1 and CDR2 are SGHRS and YFSETQ. V was clipped by 4 bases and J by 3 bases; unmatched bases: 12. The CDR3 runs to 17 residues. The CDR3 loop is CASSRGGALTNYNEQFF. CDR3 DNA: TGCGCCAGCAGCCGGGGGGGGGCACTAACGAACTACAATGAGCAGTTCTTC.

This clonotype has a handful of counts. The genes are TRBV9 and TRBJ2-3; 7 nucleotides line up with TRBD1. Germline loops: CDR1 SGDLS, CDR2 YYNGEE. Losses at the gene ends were 0 bases for V and 7 bases for J; bases not matched to a gene: 2. This CDR3 comprises 13 residues. The CDR3 reads CASSVEQGNTQYF. The DNA of the CDR3 is TGTGCCAGCAGCGTAGAACAGGGGAATACGCAGTATTTT.

A remark on this clonotype: A single base separates this from a much larger clone, so it may be a read error. The chain joins TRBV12-5 to TRBJ1-5; tentatively, D is TRBD1 (6 bases). The CDR3 runs to 16 residues. The V and J ends lost 2 bases and 1 base respectively, with 12 bases between them. From germline, CDR1 is LGHNT and CDR2 FRNRAP. The CDR3 coding sequence is TGTGCTAGTGGTTTGTTGGACAGTGTAAGCAATCAGCCCCAGCATTTT. This codes for CASGLLDSVSNQPQHF.

In this sample, this clonotype turned up a few times. The gene calls are TRBV12-3 or TRBV12-4 and TRBJ2-1; D is unresolved. Between the trimmed V and J ends, which lost 2 bases and 12 bases, there was a span of 20 bases. The CDR3 runs 15 residues. CDR3 region: CASSLYRVPRLGQFF. In DNA, the CDR3 is TGTGCCAGCAGTTTATATCGTGTTCCGCGGCTTGGGCAGTTCTTC.

V and J are TRBV20-1 and TRBJ2-2; TRBD2 aligns across 7 bases. This CDR3 is built from 15 residues. After removal of 3 bases from V and 4 bases from J, the junction contained 8 bases not matched to a gene. The V gene's germline CDR1 is DFQATT and CDR2 SNEGSKA (reference sequence). The CDR3 spells CSASSGGAGTGELFF. The CDR3 DNA is TGCAGTGCTAGTTCGGGGGGAGCGGGCACCGGGGAGCTGTTTTTT.

The V call is TRBV5-1, the J call TRBJ2-2; 8 bases agree with TRBD2. Germline V gives CDR1 SGHRS, CDR2 YFSETQ. The J segment lost 3 bases and the V segment lost 2 bases, leaving 3 bases of the junction unmatched. The CDR3 length is 15 residues. The CDR3 sequence is CASSLAGEYTGELFF. Here the CDR3 DNA reads TGCGCCAGCAGCTTAGCGGGGGAGTACACCGGGGAGCTGTTTTTT.

This clonotype was recorded a few times. The V gene is TRBV5-1, the J gene TRBJ2-7, with TRBD1 matching 7 bases. CDR1 and CDR2 from the germline V gene are SGHRS and YFSETQ. V lost 7 bases to trimming and J lost 2 bases; unmatched junction nucleotides: 6. This CDR3 contains 13 residues. In nucleotides, the CDR3 is TGCGCCAGCTCTTACAGGGGAGCCTACGAGCAGTACTTC. Its protein is CASSYRGAYEQYF. The full variable domain, rest sourced from reference TRBV5-1 and TRBJ2-7, is KAGVTQTPRYLIKTRGQQVTLSCSPISGHRSVSWYQQTPGQGLQFLFEYFSETQRNKGNFPGRFSGRQFSNSRSEMNVSTLELGDSALYLCASSYRGAYEQYFGPGTRLTVT.

There are a few counts of this clonotype. This chain connects TRBV12-3 or TRBV12-4 to TRBJ2-7; no definite D call. The V end was cut by 4 bases, the J end by 6 bases, with 10 bases between. The CDR3 contains 12 residues. CDR3 bases: TGTGCCAGCAGTTGGACCAAATCCGAGCAGTACTTC. This encodes CASSWTKSEQYF.

The gene calls are TRBV20-1 and TRBJ2-3; tentative D call: TRBD1 (5 bases). Per the germline V gene, CDR1 is DFQATT and CDR2 is SNEGSKA (reference sequence). The CDR3 length is 14 residues. Trimming left V 6 bases short and J 6 bases short, with 19 bases between. This CDR3 is CSAITGSARDTQYF. The CDR3 DNA follows: TGCAGTGCCATTACAGGTTCTGCACGGGATACGCAGTATTTT.

The rearrangement links TRBV20-1 to TRBJ2-1, with 12 bases that match TRBD1. V lost 2 bases to trimming and J lost 6 bases; unmatched junction nucleotides: 2. Germline values: CDR1 DFQATT, CDR2 SNEGSKA (reference sequence). The CDR3 consists of 14 residues. CDR3 sequence: CSARRDRGRNEQFF. The CDR3 DNA is TGCAGTGCTAGACGGGACAGGGGGCGCAATGAGCAGTTCTTC.

This clonotype was found a few times. The chain has TRBV5-1 and TRBJ1-2; D perhaps matches TRBD1 (5 bases). Looked up from germline, CDR1 is SGHRS and CDR2 is YFSETQ. The CDR3 extends over 15 amino acids. The V end was cut by 0 bases, the J end by 2 bases, with 11 bases between. CDR3 DNA sequence: TGCGCCAGCAGCTTGGCACAGGTGGGGAACTATGGCTACACCTTC. Translation: CASSLAQVGNYGYTF.

The genes are TRBV29-1 and TRBJ2-7; maybe TRBD1 (6 bases). Per germline, CDR1 SQVTM and CDR2 ANQGSEA. The V end was cut by 6 bases, the J end by 6 bases, with 18 bases between. The CDR3 is 13 amino acids. The CDR3 region is CSVSPNRDGEQYF. CDR3 in DNA: TGCAGCGTCTCCCCCAACAGGGACGGCGAGCAGTACTTC.

This clonotype was counted between two and nine times. The chain carries TRBV7-8 and TRBJ1-6, with TRBD1 matching 10 bases. The CDR3 has 17 amino acids. The V gene end was trimmed by 2 bases and the J gene end by 8 bases; junction bases not matched to a gene: 9. Germline V CDR1 and CDR2: SGHVS, FQNEAQ. The DNA of the CDR3 is TGTGCCAGCAGCTTATGGTCCCGGGACAGGGGTGATTCACCCCTCCACTTT. It encodes CASSLWSRDRGDSPLHF.

The table lists this clonotype with many counts. The chain couples TRBV6-5 to TRBJ2-7; D possibly corresponds to TRBD1 (5 bases). CDR1 and CDR2 (germline): MNHEY, SVGAGI. The V and J ends lost 4 bases and 0 bases respectively, with 13 bases between them. The CDR3 loop spans 15 amino acids. The CDR3 protein is CASSWGQGGSYEQYF. For the CDR3, the DNA is TGTGCCAGCAGTTGGGGCCAAGGCGGCTCCTACGAGCAGTACTTC.

This clonotype has more than one count but fewer than ten. The J gene is TRBJ2-6, the V gene TRBV12-3 or TRBV12-4; 9 nucleotides match TRBD1. CDR3 length: 17 amino acids. The V segment lost 3 bases and the J segment 4 bases; nucleotides outside the gene matches: 7. The CDR3: CASSLGTGSRGANVLTF. CDR3 bases: TGTGCCAGCAGTTTGGGGACAGGGTCGCGCGGGGCCAACGTCCTGACTTTC.

This clonotype was counted a single time. This sequence joins TRBV24-1 and TRBJ2-5, with 8 bases fitting TRBD1. In germline, CDR1 is KGHDR, CDR2 SFDVKD. V lost 5 bases, J lost 2 bases, and 9 bases stayed unmatched. This CDR3 spans 16 amino acids. This CDR3 reads CATSGNNRDRQETQYF. CDR3 coding DNA: TGTGCCACCAGTGGAAATAACCGGGACAGGCAAGAGACCCAGTACTTC.

This clonotype was seen a few times. The rearrangement uses TRBV5-5 and TRBJ2-3, with a tentative D call TRBD1 (6 bases). CDR1 and CDR2 (germline): SGHKS, YYEKEE (reference sequence). Trimming removed 0 bases from V and 2 bases from J, with 13 bases in between. This CDR3 spans 16 amino acids. CDR3 in amino acids: CASSLAVGGDTDTQYF. The DNA for the CDR3 is TGTGCCAGCAGCTTGGCGGTAGGGGGAGACACAGATACGCAGTATTTT.

The chain has TRBV6-1 and TRBJ2-3; possible D gene TRBD2, 6 bases. Germline loops: CDR1 MNHNS, CDR2 SASEGT. CDR3 length: 16 amino acids. The germline V and J ends were trimmed by 3 bases and 2 bases, with 15 bases remaining between them. DNA for the CDR3: TGTGCCAGCAGTGAGGGGGGAACATGGACCACAGATACGCAGTATTTT. Protein sequence: CASSEGGTWTTDTQYF.

This clonotype was found a few times. This rearrangement joins TRBV7-8 to TRBJ1-2; TRBD1 agrees at 7 bases. Trimming removed 5 bases from V and 4 bases from J; junction bases left unmatched: 7. Germline lookup yields CDR1 SGHVS and CDR2 FQNEAQ. The length of the CDR3 is 14 residues. CDR3 sequence: CASSVRGLGYGYTF. The CDR3 nucleotides are TGTGCCAGCAGCGTAAGGGGGCTCGGCTATGGCTACACCTTC.

The chain couples TRBV12-3 or TRBV12-4 to TRBJ1-5; TRBD1 is a possible D gene (5 bases). CDR3 length equals 15 residues. Between the trimmed V and J ends, which lost 3 bases and 5 bases, there was a span of 14 bases. This CDR3 is CASSFFGGLDQPQHF. The CDR3 nucleotides read TGTGCCAGCAGTTTTTTTGGGGGGTTAGATCAGCCCCAGCATTTT.

V gene TRBV28 combines with J gene TRBJ2-2; 7 bases map to TRBD1. Germline loops: CDR1 MDHEN, CDR2 SYDVKM. V lost 3 bases and J lost 4; bases outside the gene matches: 5. The CDR3 is made up of 15 amino acids. As DNA, the CDR3 is TGTGCCAGCAGTTTTATGGGACAGTCCACCGGGGAGCTGTTTTTT. Translated, it gives CASSFMGQSTGELFF.